This T cell receptor (beta chain) was obtained from a study of graft-versus-host responses after intestinal transplantation. Sequencing used immunoSEQ multiplex PCR; TCRdb keeps in-frame clones, though not all of them. Of about 19,000 clones listed, around nine tenths were seen once; the top ten hold less than 2%. Sequenced here: PBMCs, sampled approximately 56 weeks after transplant. The origin of this receptor is a human patient who received an intestinal transplant, so some T cells may come from the graft donor.

CDR3 DNA sequence: TGTGCCAGCAGTTTACCACGAGCCTTTTCACCCCTCCACTTT. Residues: CASSLPRAFSPLHF. V is TRBV28 and J is TRBJ1-6; D not resolved. CDR1 and CDR2 from the germline V gene are MDHEN and SYDVKM. Deletions cut 2 bases from V and 9 bases from J, with 11 bases between. This CDR3 has 14 amino acids.